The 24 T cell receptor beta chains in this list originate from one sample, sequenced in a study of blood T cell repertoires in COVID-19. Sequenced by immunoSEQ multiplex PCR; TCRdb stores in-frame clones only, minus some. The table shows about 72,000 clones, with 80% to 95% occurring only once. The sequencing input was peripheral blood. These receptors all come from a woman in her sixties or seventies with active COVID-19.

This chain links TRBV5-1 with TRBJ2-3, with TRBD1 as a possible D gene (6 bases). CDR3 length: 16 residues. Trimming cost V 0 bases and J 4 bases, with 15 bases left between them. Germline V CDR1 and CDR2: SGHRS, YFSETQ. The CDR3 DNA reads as TGCGCCAGCAGCTTGGTTGTCAGGGGAAGGGCAGATACGCAGTATTTT. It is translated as CASSLVVRGRADTQYF.

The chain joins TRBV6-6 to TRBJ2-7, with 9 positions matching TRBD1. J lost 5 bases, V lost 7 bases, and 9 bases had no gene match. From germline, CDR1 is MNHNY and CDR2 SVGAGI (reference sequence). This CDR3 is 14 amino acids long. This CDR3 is CASTRGQGINEQYF. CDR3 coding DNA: TGTGCCAGCACCCGGGGACAGGGAATCAACGAGCAGTACTTC.

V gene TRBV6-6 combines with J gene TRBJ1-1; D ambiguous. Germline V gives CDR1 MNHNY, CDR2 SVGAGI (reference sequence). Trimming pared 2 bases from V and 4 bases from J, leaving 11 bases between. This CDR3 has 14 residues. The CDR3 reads CASSYMRASTEAFF. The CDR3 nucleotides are TGTGCCAGCAGTTACATGAGGGCAAGCACTGAAGCTTTCTTT.

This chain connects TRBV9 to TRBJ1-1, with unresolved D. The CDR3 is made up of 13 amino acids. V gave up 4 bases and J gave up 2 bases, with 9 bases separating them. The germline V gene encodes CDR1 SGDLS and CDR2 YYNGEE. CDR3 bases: TGTGCCAGCAGCCCCGGGATAAACACTGAAGCTTTCTTT. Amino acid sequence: CASSPGINTEAFF.

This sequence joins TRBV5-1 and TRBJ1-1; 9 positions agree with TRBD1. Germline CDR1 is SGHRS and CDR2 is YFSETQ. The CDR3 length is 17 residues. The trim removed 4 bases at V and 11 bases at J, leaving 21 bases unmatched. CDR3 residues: CASSLLGTGSLQEGAFF. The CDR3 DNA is TGCGCCAGCAGCCTCCTCGGGACAGGGTCGCTACAAGAGGGGGCTTTCTTT.

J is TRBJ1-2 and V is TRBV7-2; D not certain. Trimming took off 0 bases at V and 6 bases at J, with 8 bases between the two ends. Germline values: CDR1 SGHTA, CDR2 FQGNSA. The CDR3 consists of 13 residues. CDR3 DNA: TGTGCCAGCAGCTTAGCGTATTATGATGGCTACACCTTC. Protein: CASSLAYYDGYTF.

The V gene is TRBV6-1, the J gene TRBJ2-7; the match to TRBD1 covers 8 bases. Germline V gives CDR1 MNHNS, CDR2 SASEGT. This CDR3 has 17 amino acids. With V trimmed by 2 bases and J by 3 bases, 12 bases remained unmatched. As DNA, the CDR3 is TGTGCCAGCAGTGAACAGGGGACAGGCTATTCTAACTACGAGCAGTACTTC. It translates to CASSEQGTGYSNYEQYF.

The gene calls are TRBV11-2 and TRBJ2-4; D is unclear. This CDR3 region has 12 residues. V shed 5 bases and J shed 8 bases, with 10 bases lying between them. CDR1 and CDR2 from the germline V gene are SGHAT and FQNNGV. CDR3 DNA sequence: TGTGCCAGCAGCCAGAATGTTGACATTCAGTACTTC. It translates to CASSQNVDIQYF.

The CDR3 region is CASSYWRGTNEQYF. In DNA, the CDR3 is TGTGCCAGCAGTTACTGGAGAGGGACTAACGAGCAGTACTTC. This chain joins TRBV6-2 or TRBV6-3 and TRBJ2-7; 7 bases line up with TRBD2. The CDR3 runs 14 residues. With V trimmed by 1 base and J by 5 bases, 5 bases remained unmatched. Germline-derived CDR1 and CDR2 are MNHEY and SVGEGT.

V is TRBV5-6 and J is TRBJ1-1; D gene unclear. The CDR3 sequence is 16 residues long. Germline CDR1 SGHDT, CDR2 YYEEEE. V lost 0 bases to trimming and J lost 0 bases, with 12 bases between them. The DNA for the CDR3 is TGTGCCAGCAGCTTGGGGCCACAGTGGGTGAACACTGAAGCTTTCTTT. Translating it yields CASSLGPQWVNTEAFF.

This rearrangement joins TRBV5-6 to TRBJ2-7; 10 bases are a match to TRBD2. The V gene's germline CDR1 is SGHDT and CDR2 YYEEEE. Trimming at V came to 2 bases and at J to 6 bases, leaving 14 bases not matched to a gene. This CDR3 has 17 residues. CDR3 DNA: TGTGCCAGCAGCTTCACCGGGACTAGCGTCCTAAGCTCCGAGCAGTACTTC. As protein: CASSFTGTSVLSSEQYF.

CDR3 bases: TGTGCCAGCAGCTCTACAGGTAGCACCGGGGAGCTGTTTTTT. Translation gives CASSSTGSTGELFF. This sequence joins TRBV7-8 and TRBJ2-2; D is possibly TRBD1 (5 bases). The CDR3 runs 14 residues. In germline, CDR1 is SGHVS, CDR2 FQNEAQ. Trimming removed 4 bases at V and 4 bases at J, with 10 bases between.

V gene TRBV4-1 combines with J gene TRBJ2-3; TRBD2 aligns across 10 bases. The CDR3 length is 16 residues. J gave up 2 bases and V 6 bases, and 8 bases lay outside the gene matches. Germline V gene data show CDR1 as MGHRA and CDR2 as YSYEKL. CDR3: CASSGVAGGPTDTQYF. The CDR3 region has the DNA TGCGCCAGCAGTGGAGTAGCGGGAGGACCCACAGATACGCAGTATTTT.

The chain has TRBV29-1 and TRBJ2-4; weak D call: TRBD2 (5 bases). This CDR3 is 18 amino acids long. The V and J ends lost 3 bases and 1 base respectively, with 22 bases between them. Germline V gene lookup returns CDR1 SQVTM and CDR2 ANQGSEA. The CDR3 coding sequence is TGCAGCGTTGAGCGGAGGTTTTGCGCGAACCGCGCCAAAAACATTCAGTACTTC. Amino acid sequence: CSVERRFCANRAKNIQYF.

Here the CDR3 DNA reads TGCGCCAGCAGTGGGCCACTAGATCGCTCCAATGAGCAGTTCTTC. Residues: CASSGPLDRSNEQFF. V and J are TRBV10-1 and TRBJ2-1, with D perhaps matching TRBD2 (5 bases). V was cut by 4 bases and J by 6 bases, with 16 bases left in between. CDR3 length equals 15 residues. Germline-derived CDR1 and CDR2 are WNHNN and SYGVQD (reference sequence).

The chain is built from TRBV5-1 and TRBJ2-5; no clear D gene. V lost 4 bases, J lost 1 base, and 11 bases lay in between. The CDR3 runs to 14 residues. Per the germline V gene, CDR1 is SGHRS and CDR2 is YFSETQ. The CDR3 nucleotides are TGCGCCAGCAGCAGCCTGGGCTCCCAAGAGACCCAGTACTTC. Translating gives CASSSLGSQETQYF.

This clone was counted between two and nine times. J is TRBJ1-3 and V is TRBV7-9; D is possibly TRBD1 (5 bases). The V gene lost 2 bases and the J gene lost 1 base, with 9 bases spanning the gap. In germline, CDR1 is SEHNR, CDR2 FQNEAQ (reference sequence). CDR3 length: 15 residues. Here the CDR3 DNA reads TGTGCCAGCAGCTTAAGTACAGGATCTGGAAACACCATATATTTT. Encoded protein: CASSLSTGSGNTIYF. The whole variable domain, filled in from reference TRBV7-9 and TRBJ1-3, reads DTGVSQNPRHKITKRGQNVTFRCDPISEHNRLYWYRQTLGQGPEFLTYFQNEAQLEKSRLLSDRFSAERPKGSFSTLEIQRTEQGDSAMYLCASSLSTGSGNTIYFGEGSWLTVV.

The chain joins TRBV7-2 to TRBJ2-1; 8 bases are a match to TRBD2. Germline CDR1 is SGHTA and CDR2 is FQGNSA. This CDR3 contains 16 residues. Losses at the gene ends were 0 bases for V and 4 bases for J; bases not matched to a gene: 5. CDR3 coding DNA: TGTGCCAGCAGCTTAGCGGGCGGGGGGACATACAATGAGCAGTTCTTC. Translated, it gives CASSLAGGGTYNEQFF.

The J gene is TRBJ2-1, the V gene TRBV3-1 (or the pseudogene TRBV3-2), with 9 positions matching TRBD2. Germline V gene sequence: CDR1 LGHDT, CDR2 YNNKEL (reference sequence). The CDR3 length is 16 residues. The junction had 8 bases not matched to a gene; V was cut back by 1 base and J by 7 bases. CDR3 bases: TGTGCCAGCAGCCAAGGAGGTAGCGGGAGAGTAAATGAGCAGTTCTTC. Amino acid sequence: CASSQGGSGRVNEQFF.

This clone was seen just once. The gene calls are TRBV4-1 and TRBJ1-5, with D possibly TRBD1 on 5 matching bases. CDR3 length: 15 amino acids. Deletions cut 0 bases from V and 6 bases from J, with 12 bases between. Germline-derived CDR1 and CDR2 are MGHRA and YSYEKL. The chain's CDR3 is CASSQDGGGSQPQHF. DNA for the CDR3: TGCGCCAGCAGCCAAGATGGGGGGGGGAGTCAGCCCCAGCATTTT.

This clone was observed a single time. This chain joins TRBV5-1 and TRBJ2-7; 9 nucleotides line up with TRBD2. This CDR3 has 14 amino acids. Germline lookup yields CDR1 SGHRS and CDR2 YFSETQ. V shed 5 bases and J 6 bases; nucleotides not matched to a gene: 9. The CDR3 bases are TGCGCCAGCAGGAGGACTAGCGAGAGAGGCGAGCAGTACTTC. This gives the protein CASRRTSERGEQYF.

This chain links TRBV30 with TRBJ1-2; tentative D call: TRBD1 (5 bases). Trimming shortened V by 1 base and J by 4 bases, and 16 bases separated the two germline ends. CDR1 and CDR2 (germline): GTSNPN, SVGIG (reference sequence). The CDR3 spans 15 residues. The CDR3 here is CAWSAGGAESYGYTF. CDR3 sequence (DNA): TGTGCCTGGAGTGCAGGTGGGGCGGAATCCTATGGCTACACCTTC.

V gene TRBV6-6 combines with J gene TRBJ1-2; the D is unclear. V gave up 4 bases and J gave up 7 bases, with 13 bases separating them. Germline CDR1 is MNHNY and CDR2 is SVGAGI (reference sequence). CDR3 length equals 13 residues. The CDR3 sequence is CASSLTSERGYTF. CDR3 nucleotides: TGTGCCAGCAGTTTAACATCCGAGCGTGGCTACACCTTC.

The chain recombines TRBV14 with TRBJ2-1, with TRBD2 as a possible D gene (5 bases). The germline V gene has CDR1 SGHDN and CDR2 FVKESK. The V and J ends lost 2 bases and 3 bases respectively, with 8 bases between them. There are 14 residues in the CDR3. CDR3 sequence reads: CASSQLAIYNEQFF. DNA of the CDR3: TGTGCCAGCAGCCAACTAGCAATCTACAATGAGCAGTTCTTC.